Listed here are 16 T cell receptor beta chains from one sample, sequenced in a study of regulatory T cells in long-lasting Graves disease (dated by TCRdb to the early 2020s). This specimen's time point label, per the study, means: newly diagnosed GD, antithyroid drugs for less than 3 months. For both TCR sequencing and RNA sequencing, RNA was extracted from PBMCs in TRIzol. Library preparation employed multiplex PCR. The instrument given in TCRdb is Illumina HiSeq 4000. iRepertoire HTBI primers and Arm-PCR amplification of CDR3 regions were used to construct TCR beta libraries. The public reads were run again by TCRdb, first through fastp at Q25 and then through MiXCR, and only productive beta chains were kept. Each CDR3 protein gets just one entry, which takes the most common genes and DNA from the rows behind it. The sample profile shows hundreds of thousands of distinct CDR3 sequences; roughly 15% of them were found once. Roughly 18% of the sample comes from the top ten.

The same specimen was also included in a second study, on T cells in Graves' hyperthyroidism and ophthalmopathy.

Specimen: peripheral blood mononuclear cells (PBMCs), collected at new diagnosis, from a patient treated with antithyroid drugs. These receptors came from a woman under 40 with Graves disease. Donor details come from another sample of the same person, matched by shared clones.

This clonotype was detected many times. The rearrangement uses TRBV28 and TRBJ2-5, with 8 bases fitting TRBD1. The CDR3 runs 14 residues. With V trimmed by 6 bases and J by 5 bases, 8 bases remained unmatched. Looked up from germline, CDR1 is MDHEN and CDR2 is SYDVKM. DNA of the CDR3: TGTGCCAGCAGGGGGACAGGTGGAGGGGAGACCCAGTACTTC. As protein: CASRGTGGGETQYF.

This clonotype has only a few counts. The chain uses TRBV11-2 and TRBJ2-1, with TRBD2 identical over 8 bases. Germline V gives CDR1 SGHAT, CDR2 FQNNGV. The CDR3 spans 20 residues. With 1 base clipped from V and 0 bases from J, the junction kept 14 bases outside the gene matches. The CDR3 DNA follows: TGTGCCAGCAGCTTAGCGGGGAGGGGCGGGAGGTTCGTCTCCTACAATGAGCAGTTCTTC. It specifies CASSLAGRGGRFVSYNEQFF.

As to this clonotype: The conserved closing phenylalanine or tryptophan is absent in this CDR3, likely reflecting a read error. The rearrangement links TRBV18 to TRBJ1-2, with D maybe TRBD1 (5 bases). CDR1 KGHSH and CDR2 LQKENI come from the germline V gene. This CDR3 comprises 13 residues. Trimming removed 1 base from V and 7 bases from J, with 10 bases in between. CDR3 sequence: CASSPQGISGYTL. In DNA, the CDR3 is TGTGCCAGCTCACCACAGGGGATTAGTGGCTACACCCTC.

This clonotype was seen ten or more times. This rearrangement joins TRBV10-3 to TRBJ1-3, with 11 bases lining up with TRBD1. Germline values: CDR1 ENHRY, CDR2 SYGVKD. The V segment lost 10 bases and the J segment 0 bases; nucleotides outside the gene matches: 2. The CDR3 consists of 14 residues. CDR3: CATGTGGSGNTIYF. CDR3 in DNA: TGTGCCACGGGGACAGGGGGCTCTGGAAACACCATATATTTT.

Turning to this clonotype: Given a much more abundant clone one base away, this may be a read error. The V and J genes are TRBV11-1 and TRBJ2-5; 8 nucleotides agree with TRBD1. The germline CDR1 and CDR2 sequences are SGHAT and FQDESV (reference sequence). The CDR3 is made up of 14 amino acids. The CDR3 DNA reads as TGTGCCAGCAGCTTCATGGGACAGGAAGAGATCCAGTACTTC. It yields the protein CASSFMGQEEIQYF.

This clonotype came up many times. V gene TRBV6-2 or TRBV6-3 combines with J gene TRBJ2-5, with D possibly being TRBD2 (5 bases). The germline V and J ends were trimmed by 2 bases and 4 bases, with 11 bases remaining between them. Germline lookup yields CDR1 MNHEY and CDR2 SVGEGT. The CDR3 loop spans 14 amino acids. CDR3: CASSYAGGGETQYF. CDR3 DNA sequence: TGTGCCAGCAGTTACGCCGGTGGAGGAGAGACCCAGTACTTC.

There are a few counts of this clonotype. The chain is built from TRBV20-1 and TRBJ2-1; 11 nucleotides match TRBD2. The CDR3 sequence is 14 residues long. Germline V gene sequence: CDR1 DFQATT, CDR2 SNEGSKA (reference sequence). J lost 4 bases, V lost 6 bases, and 5 bases had no gene match. The CDR3 nucleotides are TGCAGTGCCCAGACTAGCGGGGCGTACAATGAGCAGTTCTTC. Translation gives CSAQTSGAYNEQFF.

The chain joins TRBV2 to TRBJ1-5; no firm D call. Germline lookup yields CDR1 SNHLY and CDR2 FYNNEI. This CDR3 has 15 residues. V lost 8 bases, J lost 0 bases, and 14 bases lay in between. The CDR3 spells CASQRGSNSNQPQHF. CDR3 DNA sequence: TGTGCCAGCCAGAGAGGCAGCAATAGCAATCAGCCCCAGCATTTT.

The table lists this clonotype with a few counts. Possible read error: a much larger clone is one base away. The V call is TRBV2, the J call TRBJ1-5; D might be TRBD1 (5 bases). Looked up from germline, CDR1 is SNHLY and CDR2 is FYNNEI. CDR3 length: 15 amino acids. Trimming stripped 8 bases from V and 3 bases from J, with 17 bases between. This CDR3 reads CASVGGVNTNQPQHF. The CDR3 DNA is TGTGCCAGCGTGGGAGGGGTGAACACCAATCAGCCCCAGCATTTT.

The rearrangement joins TRBV5-1 to TRBJ1-2; tentatively, D is TRBD1 (6 bases). From germline, CDR1 is SGHRS and CDR2 YFSETQ. This CDR3 contains 15 residues. V lost 0 bases to trimming and J lost 1 base, with 10 bases between them. CDR3 DNA sequence: TGCGCCAGCAGCTTGGGGGGGGCCAGTAACTATGGCTACACCTTC. This encodes CASSLGGASNYGYTF.

Only a few counts were recorded for this clonotype. The V and J genes are TRBV2 and TRBJ1-3; D remains unclear. The CDR3 runs 11 residues. V lost 8 bases and J 4 bases, leaving 6 bases between the germline ends. The germline V gene encodes CDR1 SNHLY and CDR2 FYNNEI. The chain's CDR3 is CASPSGNTIYF. The CDR3 DNA reads TGTGCCAGCCCCAGCGGAAACACCATATATTTT.

This clonotype was seen at least ten times. The V and J genes are TRBV20-1 and TRBJ2-3; TRBD2 might be the D (6 bases). Deletions cut 2 bases from V and 0 bases from J, with 9 bases between. Germline assignment: CDR1 DFQATT and CDR2 SNEGSKA (reference sequence). The CDR3 covers 14 residues. CDR3 bases: TGCAGTGCTAGAAAGGAGGGGAGCACAGATACGCAGTATTTT. Its translation is CSARKEGSTDTQYF.

This clonotype was detected ten times or more. The CDR3 DNA follows: TGTGCCAGCAGTTTACAGTACTGGATAGCCGAGACCCAGTACTTC. Amino acid sequence: CASSLQYWIAETQYF. The genes are TRBV28 and TRBJ2-5, with D hard to call. Deletions cut 2 bases from V and 5 bases from J, with 15 bases between. Looked up from germline, CDR1 is MDHEN and CDR2 is SYDVKM. This CDR3 spans 15 amino acids.

The gene calls are TRBV10-3 and TRBJ1-1, with D possibly TRBD1 on 6 matching bases. CDR1 and CDR2 from the germline V gene are ENHRY and SYGVKD. With 0 bases removed from V and 4 bases from J, the gap between germline ends came to 12 bases. CDR3 size: 15 residues. The CDR3 bases are TGTGCCATCAGTGAGTCGAACAGGGAGGGCACTGAAGCTTTCTTT. Amino acid sequence: CAISESNREGTEAFF.

The J gene is TRBJ1-4, the V gene TRBV30, with 8 bases aligning to TRBD1. V was pared by 3 bases and J by 4 bases, with 4 bases of the junction left unmatched. CDR3 length: 14 amino acids. Germline V gene sequence: CDR1 GTSNPN, CDR2 SVGIG (reference sequence). The CDR3 DNA sequence: TGTGCCTGGAGCCGGACAGGGAGTAATGAAAAACTGTTTTTT. Translating gives CAWSRTGSNEKLFF.

This clonotype has just a few counts. This chain uses TRBV6-2 or TRBV6-3 with TRBJ2-1; 9 bases agree with TRBD2. This CDR3 spans 15 amino acids. The V gene end was trimmed by 7 bases and the J gene end by 4 bases; junction bases not matched to a gene: 8. Germline V gene data show CDR1 as MNHEY and CDR2 as SVGEGT. In nucleotides, the CDR3 is TGTGCCAGCAAACAAGCGGGAGGCCCTTACAATGAGCAGTTCTTC. Translating it yields CASKQAGGPYNEQFF.